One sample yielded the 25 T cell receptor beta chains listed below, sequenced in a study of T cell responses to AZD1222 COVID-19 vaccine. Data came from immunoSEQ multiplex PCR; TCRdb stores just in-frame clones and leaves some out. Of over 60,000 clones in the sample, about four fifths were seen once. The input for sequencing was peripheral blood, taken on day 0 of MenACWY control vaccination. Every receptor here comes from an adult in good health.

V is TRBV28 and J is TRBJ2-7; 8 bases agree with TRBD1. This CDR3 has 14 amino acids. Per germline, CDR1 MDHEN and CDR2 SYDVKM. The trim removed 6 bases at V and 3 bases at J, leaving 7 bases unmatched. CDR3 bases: TGTGCCAGCAGCTTAGGACAGGGCCTCTACGAGCAGTACTTC. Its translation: CASSLGQGLYEQYF.

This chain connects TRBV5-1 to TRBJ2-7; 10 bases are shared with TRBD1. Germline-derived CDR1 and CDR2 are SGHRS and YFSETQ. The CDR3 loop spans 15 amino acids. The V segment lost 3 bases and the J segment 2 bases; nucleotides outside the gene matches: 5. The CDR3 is CASSSRQGATYEQYF. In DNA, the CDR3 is TGCGCCAGCAGCTCTCGACAGGGGGCGACCTACGAGCAGTACTTC. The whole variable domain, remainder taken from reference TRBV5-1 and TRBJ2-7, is KAGVTQTPRYLIKTRGQQVTLSCSPISGHRSVSWYQQTPGQGLQFLFEYFSETQRNKGNFPGRFSGRQFSNSRSEMNVSTLELGDSALYLCASSSRQGATYEQYFGPGTRLTVT.

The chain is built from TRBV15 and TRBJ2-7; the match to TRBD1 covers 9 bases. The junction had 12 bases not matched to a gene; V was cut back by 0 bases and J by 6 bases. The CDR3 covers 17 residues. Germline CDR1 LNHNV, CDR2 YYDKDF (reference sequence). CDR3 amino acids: CATSRDWTGDSWAEQYF. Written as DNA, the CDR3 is TGTGCCACCAGCAGAGATTGGACAGGGGATAGTTGGGCCGAGCAGTACTTC.

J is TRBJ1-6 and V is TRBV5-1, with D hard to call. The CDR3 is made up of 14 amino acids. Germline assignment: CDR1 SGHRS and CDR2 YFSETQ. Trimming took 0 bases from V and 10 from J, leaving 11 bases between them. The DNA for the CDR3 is TGCGCCAGCAGCTTGGCGGGGATGGACTCACCCCTCCACTTT. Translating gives CASSLAGMDSPLHF. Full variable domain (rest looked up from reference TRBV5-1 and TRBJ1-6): KAGVTQTPRYLIKTRGQQVTLSCSPISGHRSVSWYQQTPGQGLQFLFEYFSETQRNKGNFPGRFSGRQFSNSRSEMNVSTLELGDSALYLCASSLAGMDSPLHFGNGTRLTVT.

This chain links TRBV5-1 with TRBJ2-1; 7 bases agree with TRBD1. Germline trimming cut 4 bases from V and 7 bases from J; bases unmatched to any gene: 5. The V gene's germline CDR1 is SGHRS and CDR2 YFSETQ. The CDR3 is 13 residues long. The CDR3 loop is CASSLPQGNEQFF. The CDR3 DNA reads TGCGCCAGCAGCCTACCACAGGGGAATGAGCAGTTCTTC.

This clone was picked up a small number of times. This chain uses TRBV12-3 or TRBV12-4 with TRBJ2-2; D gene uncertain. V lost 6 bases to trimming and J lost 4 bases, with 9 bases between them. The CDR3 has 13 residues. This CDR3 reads CASRLQSTGELFF. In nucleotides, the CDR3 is TGTGCCAGCAGACTACAGAGCACCGGGGAGCTGTTTTTT.

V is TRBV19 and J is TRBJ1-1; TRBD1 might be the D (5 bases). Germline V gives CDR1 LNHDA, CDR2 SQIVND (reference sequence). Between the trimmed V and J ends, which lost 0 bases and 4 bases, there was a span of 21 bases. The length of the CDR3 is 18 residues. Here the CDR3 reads CASSIDLRAAGGTTEAFF. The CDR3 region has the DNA TGTGCCAGTAGTATAGATCTCCGGGCAGCAGGAGGGACCACTGAAGCTTTCTTT. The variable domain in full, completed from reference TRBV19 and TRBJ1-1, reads DGGITQSPKYLFRKEGQNVTLSCEQNLNHDAMYWYRQDPGQGLRLIYYSQIVNDFQKGDIAEGYSVSREKKESFPLTVTSAQKNPTAFYLCASSIDLRAAGGTTEAFFGQGTRLTVV.

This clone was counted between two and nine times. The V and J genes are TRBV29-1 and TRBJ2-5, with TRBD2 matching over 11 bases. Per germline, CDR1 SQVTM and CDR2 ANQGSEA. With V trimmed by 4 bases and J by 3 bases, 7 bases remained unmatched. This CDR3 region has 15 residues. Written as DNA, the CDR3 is TGCAGCGTTGGTGGGACTAGCGGAACCAAAGAGACCCAGTACTTC. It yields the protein CSVGGTSGTKETQYF. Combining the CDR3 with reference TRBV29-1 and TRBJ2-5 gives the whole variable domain SAVISQKPSRDICQRGTSLTIQCQVDSQVTMMFWYRQQPGQSLTLIATANQGSEATYESGFVIDKFPISRPNLTFSTLTVSNMSPEDSSIYLCSVGGTSGTKETQYFGPGTRLLVL.

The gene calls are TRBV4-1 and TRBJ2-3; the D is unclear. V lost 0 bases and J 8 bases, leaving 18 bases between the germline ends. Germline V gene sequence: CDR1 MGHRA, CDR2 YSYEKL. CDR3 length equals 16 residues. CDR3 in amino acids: CASSQDSSGPAFTQYF. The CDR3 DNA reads TGCGCCAGCAGCCAAGATAGCTCTGGGCCCGCCTTTACGCAGTATTTT.

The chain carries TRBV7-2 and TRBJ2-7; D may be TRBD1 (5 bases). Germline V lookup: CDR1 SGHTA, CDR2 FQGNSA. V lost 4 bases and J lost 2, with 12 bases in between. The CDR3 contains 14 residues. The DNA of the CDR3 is TGTGCCAGCAGCTGGCAGGGTCCCGCCTACGAGCAGTACTTC. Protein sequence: CASSWQGPAYEQYF.

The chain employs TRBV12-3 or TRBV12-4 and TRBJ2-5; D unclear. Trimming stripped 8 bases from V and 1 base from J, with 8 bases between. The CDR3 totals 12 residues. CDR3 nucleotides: TGTGCCAGCCGCAATCTCCAAGAGACCCAGTACTTC. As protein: CASRNLQETQYF.

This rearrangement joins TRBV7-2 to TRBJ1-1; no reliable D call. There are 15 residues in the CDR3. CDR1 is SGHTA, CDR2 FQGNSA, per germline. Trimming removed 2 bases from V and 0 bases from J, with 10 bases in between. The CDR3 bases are TGTGCCAGCAGCTTAACGTTTGGTTTGAACACTGAAGCTTTCTTT. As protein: CASSLTFGLNTEAFF. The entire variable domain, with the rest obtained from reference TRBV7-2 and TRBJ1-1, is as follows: GAGVSQSPSNKVTEKGKDVELRCDPISGHTALYWYRQSLGQGLEFLIYFQGNSAPDKSGLPSDRFSAERTGGSVSTLTIQRTQQEDSAVYLCASSLTFGLNTEAFFGQGTRLTVV.

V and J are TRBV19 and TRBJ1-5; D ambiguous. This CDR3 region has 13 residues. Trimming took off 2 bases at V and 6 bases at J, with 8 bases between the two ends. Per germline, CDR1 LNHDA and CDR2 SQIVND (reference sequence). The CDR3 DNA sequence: TGTGCCAGTAGTATATTCCCGGGTCAGCCCCAGCATTTT. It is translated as CASSIFPGQPQHF.

In nucleotides, the CDR3 is TGTGCCAGTAGCAACAGGGTATTTTGGGAGACCCAGTACTTC. Residues: CASSNRVFWETQYF. The rearrangement uses TRBV19 and TRBJ2-5, with a possible D match to TRBD1 (6 bases). V lost 6 bases and J 5 bases, leaving 16 bases between the germline ends. Germline CDR1 and CDR2: LNHDA and SQIVND (reference sequence). This CDR3 spans 14 amino acids.

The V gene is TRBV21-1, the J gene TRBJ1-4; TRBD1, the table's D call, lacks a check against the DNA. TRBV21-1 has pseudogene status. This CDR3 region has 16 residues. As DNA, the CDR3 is TGTGCCAGCAAGAGGGACAGGGGACAACGAAGGGAGAAACTGTTTTTT. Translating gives CASKRDRGQRREKLFF.

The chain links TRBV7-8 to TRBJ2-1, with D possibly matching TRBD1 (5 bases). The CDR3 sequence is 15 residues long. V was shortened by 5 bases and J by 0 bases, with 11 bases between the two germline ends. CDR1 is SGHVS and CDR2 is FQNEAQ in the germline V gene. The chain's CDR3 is CASSGARSSYNEQFF. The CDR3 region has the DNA TGTGCCAGCAGCGGGGCCAGGAGCTCCTACAATGAGCAGTTCTTC.

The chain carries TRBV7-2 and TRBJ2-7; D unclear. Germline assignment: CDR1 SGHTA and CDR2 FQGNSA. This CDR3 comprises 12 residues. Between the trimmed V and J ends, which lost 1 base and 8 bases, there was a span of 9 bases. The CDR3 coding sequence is TGTGCCAGCAGCTTAGAACCTTGGAAGCAGTACTTC. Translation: CASSLEPWKQYF. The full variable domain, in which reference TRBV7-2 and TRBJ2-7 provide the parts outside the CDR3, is GAGVSQSPSNKVTEKGKDVELRCDPISGHTALYWYRQSLGQGLEFLIYFQGNSAPDKSGLPSDRFSAERTGGSVSTLTIQRTQQEDSAVYLCASSLEPWKQYFGPGTRLTVT.

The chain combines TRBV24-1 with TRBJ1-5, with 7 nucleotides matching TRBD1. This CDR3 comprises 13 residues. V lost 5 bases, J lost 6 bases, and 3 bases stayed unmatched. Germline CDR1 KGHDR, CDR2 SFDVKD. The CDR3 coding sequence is TGTGCCACCAGTGCAGGGGGTGCTCAGCCCCAGCATTTT. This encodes CATSAGGAQPQHF.

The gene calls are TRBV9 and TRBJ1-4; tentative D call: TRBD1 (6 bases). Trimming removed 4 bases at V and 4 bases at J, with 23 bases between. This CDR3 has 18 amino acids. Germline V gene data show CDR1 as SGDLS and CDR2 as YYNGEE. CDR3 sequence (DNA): TGTGCCAGCAGCTTCACCCCTGGGGGGGCCGAGGATAATGAAAAACTGTTTTTT. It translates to CASSFTPGGAEDNEKLFF.

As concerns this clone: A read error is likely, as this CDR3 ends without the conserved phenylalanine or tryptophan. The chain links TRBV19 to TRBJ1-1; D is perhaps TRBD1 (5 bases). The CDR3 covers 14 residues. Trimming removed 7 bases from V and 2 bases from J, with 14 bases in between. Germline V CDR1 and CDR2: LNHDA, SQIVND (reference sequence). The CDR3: CASNRGVPNTEAFL. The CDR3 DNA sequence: TGTGCCAGTAATCGAGGGGTTCCTAACACTGAAGCTTTCCTT.

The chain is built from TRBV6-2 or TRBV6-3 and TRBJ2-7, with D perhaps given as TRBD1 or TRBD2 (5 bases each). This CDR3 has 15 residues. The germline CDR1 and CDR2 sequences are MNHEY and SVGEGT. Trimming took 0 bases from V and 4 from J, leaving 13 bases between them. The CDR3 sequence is CASSYSDGTAYEQYF. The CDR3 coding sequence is TGTGCCAGCAGTTACTCTGACGGGACCGCTTACGAGCAGTACTTC.

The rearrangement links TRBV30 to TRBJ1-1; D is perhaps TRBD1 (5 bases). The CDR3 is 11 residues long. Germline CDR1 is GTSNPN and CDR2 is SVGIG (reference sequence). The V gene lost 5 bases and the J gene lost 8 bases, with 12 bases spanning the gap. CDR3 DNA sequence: TGTGCCTGGGGGGAGGGGCTGGAAGCTTTCTTT. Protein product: CAWGEGLEAFF.

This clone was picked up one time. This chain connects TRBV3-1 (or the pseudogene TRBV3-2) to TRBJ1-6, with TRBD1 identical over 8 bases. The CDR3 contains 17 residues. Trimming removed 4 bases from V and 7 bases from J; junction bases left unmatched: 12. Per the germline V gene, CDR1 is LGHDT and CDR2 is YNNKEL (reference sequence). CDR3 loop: CASSRGAGQGRNSPLHF. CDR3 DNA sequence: TGTGCCAGCAGCCGGGGGGCAGGACAGGGAAGGAATTCACCCCTCCACTTT.

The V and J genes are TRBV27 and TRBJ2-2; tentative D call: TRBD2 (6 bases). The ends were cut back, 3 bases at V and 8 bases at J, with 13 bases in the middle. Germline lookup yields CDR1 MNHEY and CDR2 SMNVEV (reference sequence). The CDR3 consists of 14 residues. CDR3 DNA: TGTGCCAGCAGTTTCGAAAGAGGGAGGGGGGAGCTGTTTTTT. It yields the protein CASSFERGRGELFF.

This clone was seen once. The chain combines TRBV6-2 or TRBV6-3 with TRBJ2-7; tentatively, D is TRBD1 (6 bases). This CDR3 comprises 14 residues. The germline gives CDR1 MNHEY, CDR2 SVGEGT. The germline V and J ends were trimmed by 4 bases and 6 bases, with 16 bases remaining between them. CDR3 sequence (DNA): TGTGCCAGCAGTTGGCTAGACAGGTCGAGCGAGCAGTACTTC. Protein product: CASSWLDRSSEQYF.